This T cell receptor beta chain stems from a study of T cells in Graves' hyperthyroidism and ophthalmopathy. Using RNA transcripts as the source, TCR beta CDR3 regions were amplified. First-round RT-PCR of the TCR CDR3 relied on the HTBI primer set. TCRdb used MiXCR to reprocess the multiplex PCR reads, holding one entry per CDR3 protein. The profile shows around 340,000 distinct CDR3 sequences, over 15% of them singletons. Study-wide results and caveats: A 13 V-J signature model discriminated ophthalmopathy versus stable hyperthyroidism.

Germline assignment: CDR1 MNHEY and CDR2 SMNVEV (reference sequence). V shed 7 bases, J shed 1 base, and the junction held 6 bases outside the gene matches. The CDR3 sequence is 15 residues long. This clonotype was recorded many times. The antigen is not known. This chain uses TRBV27 with TRBJ1-1; 10 bases fit TRBD1. The clonotype was recovered from a woman aged 40 to 55 with Graves' ophthalmopathy. Sequenced input: blood. CDR3 region: CASKQTGGGNTEAFF. CDR3 DNA sequence: TGTGCCAGCAAACAGACAGGGGGCGGGAACACTGAAGCTTTCTTT.